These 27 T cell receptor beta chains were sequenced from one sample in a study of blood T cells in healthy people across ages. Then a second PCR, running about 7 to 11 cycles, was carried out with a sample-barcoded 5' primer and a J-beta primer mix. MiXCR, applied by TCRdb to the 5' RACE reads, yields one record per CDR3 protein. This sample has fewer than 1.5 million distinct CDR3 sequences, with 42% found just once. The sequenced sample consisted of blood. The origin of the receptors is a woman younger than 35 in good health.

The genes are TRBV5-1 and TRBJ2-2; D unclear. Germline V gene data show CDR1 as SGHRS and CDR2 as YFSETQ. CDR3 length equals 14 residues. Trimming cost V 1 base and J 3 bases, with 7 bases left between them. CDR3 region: CASSLSSHTGELFF. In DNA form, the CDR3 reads TGCGCCAGCAGCTTGAGTTCCCACACCGGGGAGCTGTTTTTT.

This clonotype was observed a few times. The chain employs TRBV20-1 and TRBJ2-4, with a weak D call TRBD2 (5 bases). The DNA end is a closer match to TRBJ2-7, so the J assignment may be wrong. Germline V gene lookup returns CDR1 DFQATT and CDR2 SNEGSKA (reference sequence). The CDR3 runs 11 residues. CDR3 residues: CSARTGDEQYF. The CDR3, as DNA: TGCAGTGCTAGAACCGGGGACGAGCAGTACTTC.

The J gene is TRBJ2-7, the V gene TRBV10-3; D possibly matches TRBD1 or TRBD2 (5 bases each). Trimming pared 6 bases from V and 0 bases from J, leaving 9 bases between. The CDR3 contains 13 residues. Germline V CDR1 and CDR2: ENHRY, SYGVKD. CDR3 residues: CAISGDGSYEQYF. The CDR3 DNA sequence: TGTGCCATCAGCGGGGACGGCTCCTACGAGCAGTACTTC.

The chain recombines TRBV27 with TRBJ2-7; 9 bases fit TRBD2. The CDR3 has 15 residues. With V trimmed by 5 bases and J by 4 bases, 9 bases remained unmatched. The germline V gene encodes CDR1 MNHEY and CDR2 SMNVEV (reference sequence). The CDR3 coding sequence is TGTGCCAGCAGTCCCCGAGGTAGCGGGAGTTACGAGCAGTACTTC. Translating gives CASSPRGSGSYEQYF.

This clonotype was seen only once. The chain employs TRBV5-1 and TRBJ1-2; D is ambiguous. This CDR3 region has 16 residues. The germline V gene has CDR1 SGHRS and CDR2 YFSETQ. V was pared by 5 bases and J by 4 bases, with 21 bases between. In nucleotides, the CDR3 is TGCGCCAGCAGATCAACGCTCAGCGTTGACGCCTATGGCTACACCTTC. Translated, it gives CASRSTLSVDAYGYTF.

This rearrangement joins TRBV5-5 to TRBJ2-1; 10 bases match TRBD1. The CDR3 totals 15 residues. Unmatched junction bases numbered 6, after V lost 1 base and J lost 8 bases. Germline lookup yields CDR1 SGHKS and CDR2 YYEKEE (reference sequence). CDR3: CASSLSTGGGDEQFF. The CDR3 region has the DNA TGTGCCAGCAGCTTGTCGACAGGGGGCGGGGATGAGCAGTTCTTC.

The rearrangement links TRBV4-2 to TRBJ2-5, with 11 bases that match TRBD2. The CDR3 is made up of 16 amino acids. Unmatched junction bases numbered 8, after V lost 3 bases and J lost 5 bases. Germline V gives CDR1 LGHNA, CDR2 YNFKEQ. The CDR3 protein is CASSHALAGDLETQYF. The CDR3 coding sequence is TGTGCCAGCAGCCACGCACTAGCGGGGGACCTTGAGACCCAGTACTTC.

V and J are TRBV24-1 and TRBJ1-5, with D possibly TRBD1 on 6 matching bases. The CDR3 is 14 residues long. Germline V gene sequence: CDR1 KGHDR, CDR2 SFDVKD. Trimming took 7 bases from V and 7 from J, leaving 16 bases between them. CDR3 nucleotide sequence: TGTGCCACCAGAGGAACGGGGGCAAACCAGCCCCAGCATTTT. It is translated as CATRGTGANQPQHF.

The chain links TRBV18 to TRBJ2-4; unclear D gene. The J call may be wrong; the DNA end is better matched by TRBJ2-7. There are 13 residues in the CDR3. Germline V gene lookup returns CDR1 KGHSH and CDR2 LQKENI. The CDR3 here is CASSGKFGNEQYF. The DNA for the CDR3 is TGTGCCAGCTCAGGTAAATTTGGCAACGAGCAGTACTTC.

The CDR3 reads CSAREPQNTIYF. CDR3 in DNA: TGCAGTGCTAGAGAGCCCCAGAACACCATATATTTT. The genes are TRBV20-1 and TRBJ1-3; D is unclear. CDR1 and CDR2 from the germline V gene are DFQATT and SNEGSKA (reference sequence). V lost 0 bases, J lost 7 bases, and 7 bases lay in between. The CDR3 totals 12 residues.

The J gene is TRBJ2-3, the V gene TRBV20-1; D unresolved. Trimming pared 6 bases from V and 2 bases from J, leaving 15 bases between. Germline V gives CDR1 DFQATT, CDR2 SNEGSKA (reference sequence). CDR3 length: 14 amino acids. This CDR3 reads CSATNPSDTDTQYF. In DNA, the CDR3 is TGCAGTGCCACGAACCCATCAGACACAGATACGCAGTATTTT.

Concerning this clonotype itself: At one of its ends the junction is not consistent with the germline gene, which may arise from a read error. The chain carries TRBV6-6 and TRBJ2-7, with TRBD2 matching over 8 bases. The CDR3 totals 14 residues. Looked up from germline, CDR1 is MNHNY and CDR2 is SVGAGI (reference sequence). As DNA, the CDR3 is TGTGCCAACAGTTATCCCGGGAGGGGGGGGGAGCAGTACTTC. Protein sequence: CANSYPGRGGEQYF.

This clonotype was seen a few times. CDR3 in amino acids: CASSQTPGSYYGYTF. The CDR3 DNA reads TGTGCCAGCAGTCAAACCCCCGGGAGCTACTATGGCTACACCTTC. The chain couples TRBV12-3 or TRBV12-4 to TRBJ1-2; D not resolved. Trimming stripped 5 bases from V and 3 bases from J, with 16 bases between. CDR3 length equals 15 residues.

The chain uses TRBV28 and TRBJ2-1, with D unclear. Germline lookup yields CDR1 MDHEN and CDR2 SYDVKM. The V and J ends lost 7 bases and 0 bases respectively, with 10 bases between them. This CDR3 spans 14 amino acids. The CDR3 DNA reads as TGTGCCAGCACCCTCATGGGCTCCTACAATGAGCAGTTCTTC. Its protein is CASTLMGSYNEQFF.

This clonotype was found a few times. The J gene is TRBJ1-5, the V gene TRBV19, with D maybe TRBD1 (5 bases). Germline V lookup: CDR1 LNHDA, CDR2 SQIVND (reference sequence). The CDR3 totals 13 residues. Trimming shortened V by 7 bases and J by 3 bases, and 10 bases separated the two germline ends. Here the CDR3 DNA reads TGTGCCAGTATAGGACATGTCAATCAGCCCCAGCATTTT. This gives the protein CASIGHVNQPQHF.

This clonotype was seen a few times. CDR3 loop: CASSYLLAGAYNEQFF. CDR3 sequence (DNA): TGCGCCAGCAGCTACCTACTAGCGGGAGCATACAATGAGCAGTTCTTC. The chain joins TRBV5-1 to TRBJ2-1; 11 positions agree with TRBD2. The CDR3 covers 16 residues. Trimming cost V 3 bases and J 4 bases; bases outside gene matches: 6. Germline assignment: CDR1 SGHRS and CDR2 YFSETQ.

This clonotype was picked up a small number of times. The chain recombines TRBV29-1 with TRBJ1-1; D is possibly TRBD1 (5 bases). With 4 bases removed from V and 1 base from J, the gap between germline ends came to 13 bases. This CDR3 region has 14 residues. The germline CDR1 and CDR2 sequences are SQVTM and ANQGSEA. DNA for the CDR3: TGCAGCGTTGCGGGCAGGGTGGGGAACACTGAAGCTTTCTTT. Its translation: CSVAGRVGNTEAFF.

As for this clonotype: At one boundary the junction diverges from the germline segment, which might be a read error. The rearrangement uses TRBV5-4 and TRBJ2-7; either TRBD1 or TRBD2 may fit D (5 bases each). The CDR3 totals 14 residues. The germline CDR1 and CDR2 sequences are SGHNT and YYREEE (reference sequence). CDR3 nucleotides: TGTGCCAGCAGCCCCGGGACGACCGTCTACGGGCAGTACTTC. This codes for CASSPGTTVYGQYF.

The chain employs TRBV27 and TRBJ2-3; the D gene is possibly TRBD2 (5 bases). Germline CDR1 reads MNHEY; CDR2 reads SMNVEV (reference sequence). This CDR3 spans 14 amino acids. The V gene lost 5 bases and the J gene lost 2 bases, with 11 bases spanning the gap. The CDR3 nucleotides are TGTGCCAGCAGTAAAGCGGCGGTCACAGATACGCAGTATTTT. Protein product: CASSKAAVTDTQYF.

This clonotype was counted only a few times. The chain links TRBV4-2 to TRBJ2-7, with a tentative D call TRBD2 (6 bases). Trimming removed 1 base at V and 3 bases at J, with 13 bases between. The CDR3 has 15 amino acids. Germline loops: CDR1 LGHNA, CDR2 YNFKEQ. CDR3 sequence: CASSQAGDPIYEQYF. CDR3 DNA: TGTGCCAGCAGCCAAGCGGGGGACCCGATCTACGAGCAGTACTTC.

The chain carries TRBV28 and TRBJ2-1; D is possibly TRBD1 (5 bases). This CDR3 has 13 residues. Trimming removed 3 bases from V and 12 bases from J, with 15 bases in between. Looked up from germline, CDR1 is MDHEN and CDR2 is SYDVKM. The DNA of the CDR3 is TGTGCCAGCAGTTTGGTGGGGCATTTGGGGCAGTTCTTC. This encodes CASSLVGHLGQFF. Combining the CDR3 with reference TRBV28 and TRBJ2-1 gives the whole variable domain DVKVTQSSRYLVKRTGEKVFLECVQDMDHENMFWYRQDPGLGLRLIYFSYDVKMKEKGDIPEGYSVSREKKERFSLILESASTNQTSMYLCASSLVGHLGQFFGPGTRLTVL.

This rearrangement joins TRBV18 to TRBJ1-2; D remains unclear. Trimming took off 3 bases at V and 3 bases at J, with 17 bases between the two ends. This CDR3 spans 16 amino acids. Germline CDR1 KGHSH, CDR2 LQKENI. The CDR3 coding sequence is TGTGCCAGCTCACCGCCCCCCCTCAGCGTCGACTATGGCTACACCTTC. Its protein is CASSPPPLSVDYGYTF.

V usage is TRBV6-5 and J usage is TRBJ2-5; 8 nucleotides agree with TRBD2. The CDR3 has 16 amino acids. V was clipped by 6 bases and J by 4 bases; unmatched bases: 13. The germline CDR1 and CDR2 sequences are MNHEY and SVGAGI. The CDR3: CASSLYGGAWVETQYF. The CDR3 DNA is TGTGCCAGCAGCCTTTACGGGGGGGCATGGGTAGAGACCCAGTACTTC.

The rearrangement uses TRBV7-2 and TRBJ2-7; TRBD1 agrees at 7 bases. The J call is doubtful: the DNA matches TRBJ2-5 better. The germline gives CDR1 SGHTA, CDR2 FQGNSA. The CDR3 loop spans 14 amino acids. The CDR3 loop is CASTVRGGSETQYF. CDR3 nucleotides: TGTGCCAGCACTGTGAGAGGGGGCAGTGAGACCCAGTACTTC.

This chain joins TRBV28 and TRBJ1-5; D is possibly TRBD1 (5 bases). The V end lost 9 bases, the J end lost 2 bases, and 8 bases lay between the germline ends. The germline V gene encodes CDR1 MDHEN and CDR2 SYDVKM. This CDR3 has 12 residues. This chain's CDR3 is CASGGRNQPQHF. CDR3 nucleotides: TGTGCCAGTGGGGGACGCAATCAGCCCCAGCATTTT.

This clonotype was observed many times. The CDR3 spells CASSLNEKLFF. CDR3 sequence (DNA): TGTGCCAGCAGCCTTAATGAAAAACTGTTTTTT. The V call is TRBV12-3 or TRBV12-4, the J call TRBJ1-4; D is ambiguous. Trimming stripped 6 bases from V and 4 bases from J, with 3 bases between. This CDR3 has 11 amino acids.

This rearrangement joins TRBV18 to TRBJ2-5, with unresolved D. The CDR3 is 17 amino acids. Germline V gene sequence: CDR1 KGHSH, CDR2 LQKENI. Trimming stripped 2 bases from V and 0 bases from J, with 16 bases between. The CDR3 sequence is CASSPRRIAEDQETQYF. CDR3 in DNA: TGTGCCAGCTCACCAAGGAGAATAGCTGAAGACCAAGAGACCCAGTACTTC.